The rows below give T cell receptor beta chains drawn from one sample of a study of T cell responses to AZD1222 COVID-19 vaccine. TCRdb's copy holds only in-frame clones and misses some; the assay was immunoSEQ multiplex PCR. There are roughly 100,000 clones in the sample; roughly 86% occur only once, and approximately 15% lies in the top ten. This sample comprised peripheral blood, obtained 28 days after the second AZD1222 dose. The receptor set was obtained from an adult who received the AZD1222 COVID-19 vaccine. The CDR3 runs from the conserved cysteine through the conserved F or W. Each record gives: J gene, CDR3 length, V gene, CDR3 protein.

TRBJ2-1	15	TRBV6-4	CASSDSAAGGSEQFF
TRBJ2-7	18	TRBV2	CASSRGESKTGTHHEQYF
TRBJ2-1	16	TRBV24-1	CATSDAGTSGSYEQFF
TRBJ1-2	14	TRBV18	CASSLADPYYGYTF
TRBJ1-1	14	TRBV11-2	CASSWGQLNTEAFF
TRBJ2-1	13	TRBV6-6	CASSGSSNNEQFF
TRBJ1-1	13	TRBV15	CATSWMENTEAFF
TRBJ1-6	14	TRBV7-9	CASSPDRGKSPLHF
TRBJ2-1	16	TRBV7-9	CASSSQRESIYNEQFF
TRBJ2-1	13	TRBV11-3	CASSFDPYNEQFF
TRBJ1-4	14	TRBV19	CASSRPTTNEKLFF
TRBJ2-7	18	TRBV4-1	CASSQEKGSRDRDYEQYF
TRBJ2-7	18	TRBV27	CASSLRDNSGRASYEQYF
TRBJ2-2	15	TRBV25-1	CASSDRTMNTGELFF
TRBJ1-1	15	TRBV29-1	CSVGHGGNMNTEAFF
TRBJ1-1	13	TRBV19	CASSTQGGTEAFF
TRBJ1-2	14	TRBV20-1	CSASLGGGVNGYTF
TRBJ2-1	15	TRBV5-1	CASSLVSGAYNEQFF
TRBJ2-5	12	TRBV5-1	CASSSPQETQYF
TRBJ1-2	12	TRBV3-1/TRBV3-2	CASSTSGRGYTF
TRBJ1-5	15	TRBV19	CASSIAIRGSQPQHF
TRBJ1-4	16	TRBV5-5	CASTVQPGQGGEKLFF
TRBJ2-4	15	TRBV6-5	CASSPGFKGQNIQYF
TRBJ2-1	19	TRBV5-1	CASSLGWRTVSGPYNEQFF
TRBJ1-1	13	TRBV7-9	CASSTGVNTEAFF
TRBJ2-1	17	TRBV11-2	CASRKGGGLFSYNEQFF
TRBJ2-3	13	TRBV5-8	CASSLIAGDTQYF
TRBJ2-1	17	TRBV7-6	CASSLVGGQSSYNEQFF
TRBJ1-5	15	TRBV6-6	CASTRGAGAKQPQHF
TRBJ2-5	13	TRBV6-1	CASSEAGQETQYF
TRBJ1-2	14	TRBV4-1	CASSRGQGAGGYTF
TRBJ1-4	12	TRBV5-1	CASNGANEKLFF
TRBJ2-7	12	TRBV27	CASSFGGNEQYF
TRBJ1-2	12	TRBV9	CASSADAKGYTF
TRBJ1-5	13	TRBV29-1	CSVGNLAGQPQHF
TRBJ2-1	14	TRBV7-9	CATGASGIYNEQFF
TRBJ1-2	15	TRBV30	CAWSLDRGQVYGYTF
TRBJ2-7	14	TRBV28	CASSEGQGLREQYF
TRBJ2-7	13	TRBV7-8	CASSGEGTYEQYF
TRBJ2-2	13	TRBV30	CAWSVGDTGELFF
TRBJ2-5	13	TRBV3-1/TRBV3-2	CASSQGPQETQYF
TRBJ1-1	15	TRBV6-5	CASRSGMMDRTEAFF
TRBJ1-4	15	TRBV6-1	CASSSLQGGGEKLFF
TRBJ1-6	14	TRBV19	CASSPGTRNSPLHF
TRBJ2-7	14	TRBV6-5	CASSPGQGIYEQYF
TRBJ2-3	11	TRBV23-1	CASSLHRHSVF
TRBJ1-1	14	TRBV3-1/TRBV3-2	CASSQAGSNTEAFF
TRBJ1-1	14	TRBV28	CASSLTPGQHGAFF
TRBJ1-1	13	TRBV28	CASRSTGNTEAFF
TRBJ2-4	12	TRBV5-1	CASSLAGVIQYF
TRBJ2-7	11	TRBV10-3	CAIKLRNEQYF
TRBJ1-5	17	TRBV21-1	CASSKGGGQGKNQPQHF
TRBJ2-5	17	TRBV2	CASNEWTGQASGETQYF
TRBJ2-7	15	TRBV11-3	CASSPGGTGTYEQYF
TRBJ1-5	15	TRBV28	CASSLRLGVGQPQHF
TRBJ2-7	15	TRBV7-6	CASSLESGASYEQYF
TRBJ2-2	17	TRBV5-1	CASSSTSGRAGTGELFF
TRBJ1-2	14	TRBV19	CASRKVPGNYGYTF
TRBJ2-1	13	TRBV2	CASSEGHYNEQFF